This T cell receptor (beta chain) was documented in a study of EBV T-cell therapy then PD-1 blockade in nasopharyngeal carcinoma. Concerning this clone itself: Its cognate antigen is unknown. In the same sample, other DNA sequences code for this CDR3.

Treatment described: AdE1-LMPpoly-expanded autologous EBV-specific T-cell therapy followed by anti-PD-1 nivolumab. Some clones are missing from TCRdb's copy, which holds only in-frame ones; the method was immunoSEQ multiplex PCR. This table holds some 21,000 clones, 84% found once. This clonotype was obtained from a man in his forties or fifties with nasopharyngeal carcinoma. The specimen was CD8+ T cells from blood, collected at approximately day 62 from a patient whose treatment included autologous EBV-specific T cells and nivolumab.

CDR3 residues: CASRRTGRNQPQHF. In DNA, the CDR3 is TGTGCCAGCCGCCGGACGGGCCGCAATCAGCCCCAGCATTTT. This chain links TRBV6-5 with TRBJ1-5; D not resolved. V shed 8 bases and J shed 2 bases, with 13 bases lying between them. This CDR3 has 14 residues. Germline V gives CDR1 MNHEY, CDR2 SVGAGI.